The entry that follows covers one T cell receptor (beta chain) sequence. The sample comes from a study of T cell responses to AZD1222 COVID-19 vaccine. CDR1 and CDR2 (germline): GTSNPN, SVGIG (reference sequence). The CDR3 is 15 residues long. Trimming at V came to 2 bases and at J to 4 bases, leaving 7 bases not matched to a gene. Some clones are missing from TCRdb's copy, which holds only in-frame ones; the method was immunoSEQ multiplex PCR. The sample includes tens of thousands of clones, around 90% of them seen just once. The chain is built from TRBV30 and TRBJ2-1; 8 nucleotides align to TRBD1. The sample consisted of peripheral blood, taken on day 0 of AZD1222 vaccination. This sequence originates from an adult in good health. The DNA for the CDR3 is TGTGCCTGGAGTCTTGACGGACAGGGATACAATGAGCAGTTCTTC. Amino acids: CAWSLDGQGYNEQFF.